The entry below describes one T cell receptor (beta chain). This entry belongs to a study of blood T cell repertoires in COVID-19. Study in general: Collection of acute and convalescent COVID-19 samples took place in the United States, Italy and Spain. T cells, B-cell-depleted T cells, or PBMCs provided the cDNA or gDNA that served as material.

In the original analysis: Estimated nucleated cell counts came from reference gene primer amplification. This table comes from immunoSEQ multiplex PCR, and its TCRdb copy is limited to in-frame clones, with some not included. V and J calls and clone size follow that table, whereas D and trimming were derived from the DNA. The sample has roughly 300,000 clones; around 85% are singletons. The CDR3 has 16 amino acids. V trimming: 4 bases; J trimming: 8 bases; junction bases outside the gene matches: 10. In germline, CDR1 is SGHAT, CDR2 FQNNGV. The chain uses TRBV11-2 and TRBJ1-4; 10 bases line up with TRBD1. The clonotype was recovered from a human donor in a cohort sampled during active COVID-19. The sample comprised peripheral blood. CDR3 sequence reads: CASSSLLTGGAEKLFF. CDR3 nucleotide sequence: TGTGCCAGCAGCTCACTTTTGACAGGGGGCGCGGAAAAACTGTTTTTT. Together with reference TRBV11-2 and TRBJ1-4, the CDR3 gives the full variable domain: EAGVAQSPRYKIIEKRQSVAFWCNPISGHATLYWYQQILGQGPKLLIQFQNNGVVDDSQLPKDRFSAERLKGVDSTLKIQPAKLEDSAVYLCASSSLLTGGAEKLFFGSGTQLSVL.